One sample yielded the 23 T cell receptor beta chains listed below, sequenced in a study of early stage breast cancer tumors. Only in-frame clones appear in the TCRdb table, and some are missing; sequencing was by immunoSEQ multiplex PCR. The sample shows roughly 14,000 clones, 65% to 85% of them seen only once. Sequencing used normal breast tissue next to the tumor. Receptors originate from a person aged 30 to 40 with breast cancer.

The V and J genes are TRBV19 and TRBJ2-1, with 7 bases that match TRBD1. CDR1 and CDR2 from the germline V gene are LNHDA and SQIVND (reference sequence). The V segment lost 3 bases and the J segment 3 bases; nucleotides outside the gene matches: 8. This CDR3 comprises 16 residues. DNA for the CDR3: TGTGCCAGTAGTATGGGAGACAGGGCGGGCTACAATGAGCAGTTCTTC. Its protein product is CASSMGDRAGYNEQFF. Using reference TRBV19 and TRBJ2-1 for the parts outside the CDR3, the full variable domain is DGGITQSPKYLFRKEGQNVTLSCEQNLNHDAMYWYRQDPGQGLRLIYYSQIVNDFQKGDIAEGYSVSREKKESFPLTVTSAQKNPTAFYLCASSMGDRAGYNEQFFGPGTRLTVL.

This chain uses TRBV5-5 with TRBJ2-3; D is perhaps TRBD2 (6 bases). The CDR3 has 15 amino acids. V was clipped by 3 bases and J by 7 bases, with 18 bases between them. Germline V gives CDR1 SGHKS, CDR2 YYEKEE (reference sequence). Here the CDR3 reads CASSSTGLLGNTQYF. The CDR3 DNA sequence: TGTGCCAGCAGCTCAACCGGACTACTAGGCAATACGCAGTATTTT.

By frequency in the sample, this clone is large. This chain uses TRBV7-7 with TRBJ2-7; possibly TRBD1 for D (6 bases). V shed 6 bases and J shed 3 bases, with 15 bases lying between them. The length of the CDR3 is 14 residues. CDR1 SSHAT and CDR2 FNYEAQ come from the germline V gene (reference sequence). This CDR3 reads CASSLQGFGYEQYF. DNA for the CDR3: TGTGCCAGCAGTCTACAGGGTTTCGGCTACGAGCAGTACTTC.

The chain employs TRBV9 and TRBJ1-5, with unresolved D. CDR3 size: 17 residues. Germline V gene lookup returns CDR1 SGDLS and CDR2 YYNGEE. Trimming shortened V by 0 bases and J by 0 bases, and 13 bases separated the two germline ends. CDR3 bases: TGTGCCAGCAGCGTAGTACCCCCCTCAGATAGCAATCAGCCCCAGCATTTT. It yields the protein CASSVVPPSDSNQPQHF. Combining the CDR3 with reference TRBV9 and TRBJ1-5 gives the whole variable domain DSGVTQTPKHLITATGQRVTLRCSPRSGDLSVYWYQQSLDQGLQFLIQYYNGEERAKGNILERFSAQQFPDLHSELNLSSLELGDSALYFCASSVVPPSDSNQPQHFGDGTRLSIL.

The chain recombines TRBV18 with TRBJ1-2; no firm D call. From germline, CDR1 is KGHSH and CDR2 LQKENI. Between the trimmed V and J ends, which lost 2 bases and 5 bases, there was a span of 12 bases. CDR3 size: 14 residues. The CDR3 spells CASSPYVGGYGYTF. The CDR3 nucleotides read TGTGCCAGCTCACCATATGTGGGCGGTTATGGCTACACCTTC.

The chain couples TRBV2 to TRBJ2-1; D call uncertain. With 7 bases removed from V and 8 bases from J, the gap between germline ends came to 9 bases. Germline values: CDR1 SNHLY, CDR2 FYNNEI. The CDR3 sequence is 11 residues long. CDR3 coding DNA: TGTGCCAGCACCGCCGGCCATGAGCAGTTCTTC. Its translation: CASTAGHEQFF.

The chain has TRBV7-9 and TRBJ2-6, with 10 bases aligning to TRBD2. CDR3 length: 18 amino acids. V lost 1 base, J lost 0 bases, and 3 bases stayed unmatched. Germline values: CDR1 SEHNR, CDR2 FQNEAQ (reference sequence). The CDR3 DNA reads as TGTGCCAGCAGCTTAGGACTAGCGGGCCGCTCTGGGGCCAACGTCCTGACTTTC. It yields the protein CASSLGLAGRSGANVLTF.

This chain joins TRBV4-2 and TRBJ2-7, with D possibly being TRBD1 (6 bases). Germline loops: CDR1 LGHNA, CDR2 YNFKEQ. This CDR3 region has 17 residues. Trimming removed 3 bases from V and 1 base from J, with 19 bases in between. CDR3 region: CASSHAGETEISYEQYF. The CDR3, as DNA: TGTGCCAGCAGCCATGCAGGGGAAACCGAAATTTCCTACGAGCAGTACTTC.

The chain uses TRBV11-3 and TRBJ1-1; D is undetermined. This CDR3 has 14 residues. Trimming shortened V by 5 bases and J by 2 bases, and 12 bases separated the two germline ends. Germline lookup yields CDR1 SGHNT and CDR2 YENEEA. CDR3: CASSHGVENTEAFF. The CDR3, as DNA: TGTGCCAGCAGCCATGGAGTGGAAAACACTGAAGCTTTCTTT. The whole variable domain, filled in from reference TRBV11-3 and TRBJ1-1, reads EAGVVQSPRYKIIEKKQPVAFWCNPISGHNTLYWYLQNLGQGPELLIRYENEEAVDDSQLPKDRFSAERLKGVDSTLKIQPAELGDSAVYLCASSHGVENTEAFFGQGTRLTVV.

The V call is TRBV10-3, the J call TRBJ2-7; D not certain. Germline lookup yields CDR1 ENHRY and CDR2 SYGVKD. This CDR3 is built from 16 residues. Trimming removed 2 bases at V and 1 base at J, with 15 bases between. In DNA, the CDR3 is TGTGCCATCAGTGAGAGGTACAGCCATGAATCCTACGAGCAGTACTTC. Amino acids: CAISERYSHESYEQYF.

This clone is a singleton in its sample. The rearrangement joins TRBV29-1 to TRBJ2-7; D not resolved. Germline V lookup: CDR1 SQVTM, CDR2 ANQGSEA. CDR3 length: 12 amino acids. Trimming shortened V by 4 bases and J by 2 bases, and 9 bases separated the two germline ends. In DNA, the CDR3 is TGCAGCGTTGCAACGCAAACCTACGAGCAGTACTTC. Its translation: CSVATQTYEQYF.

V is TRBV11-2 and J is TRBJ1-4; no definite D call. The V and J ends lost 4 bases and 6 bases respectively, with 15 bases between them. CDR3 length: 15 amino acids. Germline-derived CDR1 and CDR2 are SGHAT and FQNNGV. CDR3 in amino acids: CASSSLRGAYEKLFF. CDR3 DNA: TGTGCCAGCAGCTCGCTGAGAGGAGCCTATGAAAAACTGTTTTTT.

The chain uses TRBV19 and TRBJ2-7; no definite D call. The V end lost 3 bases, the J end lost 3 bases, and 3 bases lay between the germline ends. The length of the CDR3 is 11 residues. Per the germline V gene, CDR1 is LNHDA and CDR2 is SQIVND (reference sequence). CDR3 protein: CASSIGYEQYF. In DNA form, the CDR3 reads TGTGCCAGTAGTATCGGCTACGAGCAGTACTTC.

The chain carries TRBV5-1 and TRBJ2-7, with D maybe TRBD1 (6 bases). Per germline, CDR1 SGHRS and CDR2 YFSETQ. The CDR3 is 15 residues long. V lost 4 bases and J 0 bases, leaving 14 bases between the germline ends. CDR3 sequence: CASSPLQGPSYEQYF. CDR3 DNA: TGCGCCAGCAGCCCCCTACAGGGTCCCTCCTACGAGCAGTACTTC.

The rearrangement uses TRBV30 and TRBJ2-1; 13 bases fit TRBD2. Germline V CDR1 and CDR2: GTSNPN, SVGIG (reference sequence). CDR3 length: 20 residues. V trimming: 2 bases; J trimming: 3 bases; junction bases outside the gene matches: 16. CDR3 bases: TGTGCCTGGAGTTCCTGGGGGGGACTAGCGGGAATGAGATTCTACAATGAGCAGTTCTTC. It yields the protein CAWSSWGGLAGMRFYNEQFF.

This clone appeared a few times. The chain carries TRBV7-3 and TRBJ2-7; D tentatively reads TRBD1 or TRBD2 (6 bases each). This CDR3 spans 13 amino acids. CDR1 and CDR2 (germline): SGHTA, FQGTGA. Deletions cut 3 bases from V and 6 bases from J, with 12 bases between. The CDR3 reads CASSLLGGSEQYF. CDR3 nucleotides: TGTGCCAGCAGCTTGCTAGGGGGGTCCGAGCAGTACTTC.

The chain recombines TRBV4-1 with TRBJ2-7; 11 nucleotides agree with TRBD2. CDR3 length: 16 amino acids. The germline gives CDR1 MGHRA, CDR2 YSYEKL. J gave up 2 bases and V 1 base, and 4 bases lay outside the gene matches. CDR3 DNA: TGCGCCAGCAGCCAAGGCGGACTAGCGGGTCCCTACGAGCAGTACTTC. As protein: CASSQGGLAGPYEQYF.

The V gene is TRBV19, the J gene TRBJ2-1, with D possibly TRBD1 on 6 matching bases. Germline CDR1 is LNHDA and CDR2 is SQIVND (reference sequence). CDR3 size: 20 residues. Deletions cut 4 bases from V and 8 bases from J, with 33 bases between. The chain's CDR3 is CASSTDNSLTRDTALDEQFF. In nucleotides, the CDR3 is TGTGCCAGTAGTACCGACAATTCTCTGACCCGGGACACAGCTTTGGATGAGCAGTTCTTC.

This chain connects TRBV7-2 to TRBJ2-7; D assignment may be TRBD1 or TRBD2 (6 bases each). Germline lookup yields CDR1 SGHTA and CDR2 FQGNSA. V was shortened by 1 base and J by 4 bases, with 11 bases between the two germline ends. The CDR3 sequence is 14 residues long. In DNA, the CDR3 is TGTGCCAGCAGCTTAGGTACAGGGAGGTACGAGCAGTACTTC. It is translated as CASSLGTGRYEQYF.

The chain couples TRBV7-6 to TRBJ2-1; D is perhaps TRBD1 (5 bases). The CDR3 spans 15 residues. Germline-derived CDR1 and CDR2 are SGHVS and FNYEAQ. Trimming left V 2 bases short and J 4 bases short, with 12 bases between. This CDR3 reads CASSLQGGDYNEQFF. CDR3 sequence (DNA): TGTGCCAGCAGCTTACAGGGTGGGGATTACAATGAGCAGTTCTTC. The full variable domain, with the rest looked up from reference TRBV7-6 and TRBJ2-1, is GAGVSQSPRYKVTKRGQDVALRCDPISGHVSLYWYRQALGQGPEFLTYFNYEAQQDKSGLPNDRFSAERPEGSISTLTIQRTEQRDSAMYRCASSLQGGDYNEQFFGPGTRLTVL.

V is TRBV29-1 and J is TRBJ1-1, with TRBD1 matching 12 bases. The CDR3 is 15 amino acids. CDR1 SQVTM and CDR2 ANQGSEA come from the germline V gene. CDR3 amino acids: CTTRGTGGEGTEAFF. In nucleotides, the CDR3 is TGCACCACGCGAGGGACAGGGGGCGAGGGCACTGAAGCTTTCTTT.

The chain uses TRBV7-2 and TRBJ2-1; no firm D call. The V end was cut by 6 bases, the J end by 4 bases, with 13 bases between. Germline assignment: CDR1 SGHTA and CDR2 FQGNSA. The CDR3 runs 14 residues. This chain's CDR3 is CASSPDADYNEQFF. The DNA for the CDR3 is TGTGCCAGCAGTCCCGACGCGGATTACAATGAGCAGTTCTTC.

The chain employs TRBV7-6 and TRBJ2-2, with TRBD1 matching over 9 bases. Unmatched junction bases numbered 4, after V lost 1 base and J lost 1 base. Looked up from germline, CDR1 is SGHVS and CDR2 is FNYEAQ. This CDR3 spans 17 amino acids. CDR3 residues: CASSLVLGQGNTGELFF. CDR3 DNA: TGTGCCAGCAGCTTAGTCTTGGGACAGGGGAACACCGGGGAGCTGTTTTTT.